This T cell receptor (beta chain) was identified during a study of shared clonotypes between healthy human individuals (dated by TCRdb to 2020 to 2021). For context, the study as a whole: A couple of women and a few men aged 18 to 49 years were included in the cohort. Between about 0.8 and 9.5 billion PBMCs per donor were obtained by leukapheresis. Blood TCR repertoires of roughly five healthy adults were deeply sequenced to estimate repertoire size and the extent of clonotype sharing between individuals. For each donor, three plates each were used for CD4 naive and CD4 memory, two plates were used for CD8 naive, and one plate was used for CD8 memory. Different laboratories and diverse techniques were used to prepare libraries and sequence TCR repertoires, to increase sequencing depth and limit assay-specific biases.

General study outcomes and caveats: The genetic and exposure-history diversity represented was limited by the small number of donors. Sampling was limited to blood, and TCR repertoires in tissue likely differ from TCR repertoires in blood. When four donors were compared, the shared fraction of clonotypes was around 4.6% for naive CD4, around 3.5% for naive CD8, 2% to 2.5% for memory CD4, and less than 0.5% for memory CD8. Estimated clonotype richness was generally larger for naive than for memory subsets. Based on pairwise subsampling, the degree of clonotype sharing among donors was expected to be affected by sequencing depth. Compared with non-shared clonotypes, the clonotypes found in all four sorted-subset donors had higher generation probabilities. Rarefaction of sorted-subset datasets indicated incomplete sequencing despite the large sequencing depth.

A word on this clone: Its antigen specificity is not known. No base qualities exist here, and no much larger clone lies one base off it.

Trimming accounts for 5 bases at V and 8 bases at J, while the number of junction bases matched to no gene is 3. Taken from cysteine to phenylalanine, the CDR3 has 13 residues. Kept here is only the CDR3 DNA, which spans 39 bases and is read in frame from base 1. CDR1 is given as SGHTA and CDR2 as FQGTGA, both from the germline V gene. The donors were healthy, HIV-negative adults with no recently reported acute infections or vaccinations. Every donor was a Caucasian adult residing in Nashville, Tennessee, USA. CD4+ T cells were enriched by magnetic negative selection; naive cells were then positively selected on CD45RA, and the negative fraction formed the memory subset. After blood collection by leukapheresis, PBMCs were isolated using Ficoll-Histopaque density gradient centrifugation and then cryopreserved in the vapor phase of liquid nitrogen. Purity and quantity of every magnetically sorted T cell population were checked by analytical flow cytometry. Genomic DNA was isolated from every sorted fraction and measured by UV absorbance on a Nanodrop 2000c.

Using the deep immunoSEQ assay, multiplex PCR amplified TCR CDR3 regions from genomic DNA. Extracted genomic DNA from each cell subset was distributed evenly across all wells of several immunoSEQ 96-well plates, and each plate was treated as a replicate. Each replicate PCR for sorted subsets received about 220 ng genomic DNA, equal to about 30,000 T cell genomes. Purified libraries were measured with a Qubit 3.0 fluorometer, size-checked on a Bioanalyzer 2100, and measured again with the KAPA Library Quantification kit. Every immunoSEQ 96-well plate was sequenced on a separate single-read 150-cycle Illumina NextSeq 550 flow cell. As for the original processing: The immunoSEQ output contained only junctional sequences without quality scores, so filtering could not match that applied to full-length reads. Sequences were annotated with PyIR, a Python wrapper for IgBLAST v1.9, using IMGT germline references to assign V/J genes and CDR3. Any read was removed if the V/J assignment was weak (E-value above 1e-6), the CDR3 was missing, or the read contained stop codons, out-of-frame junctions, or ambiguous translated residues. V3J clonotypes were defined as sequences sharing the same inferred V gene, J gene, and CDR3 amino acid sequence. Percentage overlap between repertoires was computed as shared unique clonotypes divided by the size of the smaller repertoire. Richness of each repertoire was evaluated using RTK rarefaction, the Chao1 estimator, and Recon v2.1 estimates of unobserved clonotypes. Generation probabilities for all TCRbeta clonotypes obtained by the gDNA method from a handful of donors were computed using OLGA. TCRdb limited this immuneACCESS table to in-frame rearrangements with V and J called. A share of clones is missing; checked studies link under half to unresolved V genes, and the rest is unexplained. The V and J calls and clone size are taken from that table; D and trimming were inferred from the DNA. This sample has about 710,000 clones in its table, and around 70% of those were observed once. 1.8% of the sample lies in the top ten.

This sequence uses TRBV7-3 and TRBJ2-2; 9 central nucleotides agree with TRBD1. Specimen: memory CD4+ T cells sorted from blood. This specimen's cell subset or site label, per the study, means: CD45RA-negative fraction. This sequence originates from a woman younger than 45 in good health. The DNA sequence is as follows: TGTGCCAGCAGCGAGGACAGGGGAGGGGAGCTGTTTTTT. Protein translation: CASSEDRGGELFF.